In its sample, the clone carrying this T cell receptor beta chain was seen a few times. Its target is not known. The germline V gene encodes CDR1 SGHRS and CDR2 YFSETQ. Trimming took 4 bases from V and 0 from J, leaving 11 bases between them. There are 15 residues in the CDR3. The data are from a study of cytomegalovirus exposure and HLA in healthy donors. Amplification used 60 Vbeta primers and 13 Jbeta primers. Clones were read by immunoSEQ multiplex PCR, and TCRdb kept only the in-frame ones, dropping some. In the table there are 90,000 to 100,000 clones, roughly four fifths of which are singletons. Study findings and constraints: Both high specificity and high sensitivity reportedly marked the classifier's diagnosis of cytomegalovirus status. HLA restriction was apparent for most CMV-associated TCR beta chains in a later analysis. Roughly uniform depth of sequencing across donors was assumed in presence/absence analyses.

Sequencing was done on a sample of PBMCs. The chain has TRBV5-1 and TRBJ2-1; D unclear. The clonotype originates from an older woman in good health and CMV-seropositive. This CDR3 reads CASSPTQSSYNEQFF. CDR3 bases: TGCGCCAGCAGCCCCACTCAATCCTCCTACAATGAGCAGTTCTTC.